This paragraph covers one TCR beta chain sequence. Its target is unknown. There are 14 residues in the CDR3. The V and J ends lost 4 bases and 4 bases respectively, with 11 bases between them. Germline-derived CDR1 and CDR2 are SGDLS and YYNGEE. These data originate in a study of shared clonotypes between healthy human individuals. Study-wide points: Of the naive CD4 clonotypes, approximately 5% were shared across a few donors.

The repertoire was sequenced with immunoSEQ multiplex PCR; TCRdb's copy has only in-frame clones and lacks some. Here the sample spans roughly 2.4 million clones, roughly 95% being singletons. CD4+ cells were split into CD45RA+ naive and CD45RA-negative memory subsets. The V and J genes are TRBV9 and TRBJ1-4; a possible D gene is TRBD1 (5 bases). The receptor was isolated from a man between 18 and 35 years old in good health. What was sequenced was naive CD4+ T cells sorted from blood. Documented subset: CD45RA+ positively selected. The CDR3 loop reads CASSIRDRNEKLFF. The DNA of the CDR3 is TGTGCCAGCAGCATCCGGGACCGTAATGAAAAACTGTTTTTT.